This entry describes one TCR beta chain. The antigen remains undetermined. The entry originates in a study of cytomegalovirus exposure and HLA in healthy donors. Study-level points and caveats: By a later analysis, the bulk of CMV-associated TCR beta chains appeared HLA-restricted. TCR beta V- and J-gene trimming, according to a later analysis, was linked to a missense DCLRE1C variant. When the data were analyzed later, several of the most significant clusters appeared to be linked to common viral pathogens.

The PCR made use of 60 Vbeta and 13 Jbeta primers. The method was immunoSEQ multiplex PCR; TCRdb's version includes in-frame clones alone and lacks a portion of them. The table includes over 150,000 clones, almost 75% detected once. The CDR3 covers 13 residues. The V and J ends lost 6 bases and 2 bases respectively, with 11 bases between them. The germline V gene encodes CDR1 SNHLY and CDR2 FYNNEI. The chain uses TRBV2 and TRBJ2-7, with a weak D call TRBD1 (6 bases). The clonotype comes from a woman in her late teens or twenties in good health and CMV-seropositive. Sequencing input: PBMCs. The CDR3 region is CASRVRGPYEQYF. CDR3 in DNA: TGTGCCAGCAGGGTCAGGGGCCCCTACGAGCAGTACTTC.